This T cell receptor (beta chain) was sequenced during a study of blood T cell repertoires in COVID-19. The wider study: There were acute and convalescent COVID-19 samples, and they came from the United States, Italy and Spain. T cells, B-cell-depleted T cells, or PBMCs provided the cDNA or gDNA that served as material.

Measured with immunoSEQ multiplex PCR; TCRdb has only the in-frame clones, and not every one. The repertoire consists of some 60,000 clones, with 75% to 85% occurring once and the leading ten covering about a sixth. The V end lost 9 bases, the J end lost 0 bases, and 11 bases lay between the germline ends. This CDR3 spans 13 amino acids. Germline-derived CDR1 and CDR2 are LNHDA and SQIVND (reference sequence). This TCR was recovered from a human donor in a cohort sampled during active COVID-19. J is TRBJ1-2 and V is TRBV19, with TRBD1 as a possible D gene (6 bases). Sample: peripheral blood. The CDR3 region is CASRTDPNYGYTF. Here the CDR3 DNA reads TGTGCCAGCAGGACAGACCCTAACTATGGCTACACCTTC.